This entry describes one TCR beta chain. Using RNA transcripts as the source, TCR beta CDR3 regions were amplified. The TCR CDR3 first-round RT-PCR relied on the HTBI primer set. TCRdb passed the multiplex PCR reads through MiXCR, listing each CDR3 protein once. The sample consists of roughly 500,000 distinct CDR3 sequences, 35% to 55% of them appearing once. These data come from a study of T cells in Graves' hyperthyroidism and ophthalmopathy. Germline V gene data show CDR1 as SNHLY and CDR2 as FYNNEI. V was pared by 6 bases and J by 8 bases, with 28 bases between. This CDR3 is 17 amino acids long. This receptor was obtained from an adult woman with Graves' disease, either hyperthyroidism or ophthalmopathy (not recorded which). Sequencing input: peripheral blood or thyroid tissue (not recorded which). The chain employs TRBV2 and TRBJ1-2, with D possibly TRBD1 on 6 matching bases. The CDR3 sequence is CASSGSGVFASSAGYTF. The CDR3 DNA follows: TGTGCCAGCAGCGGATCAGGGGTCTTCGCCTCTTCGGCCGGCTACACCTTC. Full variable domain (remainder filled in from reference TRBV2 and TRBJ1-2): EPEVTQTPSHQVTQMGQEVILRCVPISNHLYFYWYRQILGQKVEFLVSFYNNEISEKSEIFDDQFSVERPDGSNFTLKIRSTKLEDSAMYFCASSGSGVFASSAGYTFGSGTRLTVV.